This TCR beta chain was recorded in a study of blood T cells in healthy people across ages (dated by TCRdb to about 2015). Context from the whole study: In model experiments, template switching captured roughly one uniquely barcoded TCR beta cDNA molecule for every two T cells. Age-related changes in TCR beta repertoire diversity were measured in the study by deep sequencing normalized with unique cDNA molecular identifiers. Two additional independent replicas of 1 million unique cDNA reads from the same blood draw were analyzed for two donors (one aged 18 to 29 and one aged 80 or older). Four age groups were formed from the donors: young (average roughly 15 years), middle-aged (around 37), aged (roughly 59) and long-lived (approximately 80). Paper-wide results and their limitations: A strong correlation was found between observed TCR beta diversity and the percentage of naive T cells measured by flow cytometry. Since profiling was done on bulk unsorted PBMCs, naive and antigen-experienced compartments could not be conclusively compared. Compared with the aged group, more naive CD4+ T cells, fewer expanded clones and increased TCR diversity were shown by the long-lived group, suggesting age selection. As age increased, observed TCR beta diversity per million T cells dropped in a roughly linear way, and a significant reduction was already evident by age 40. Because the CMV infection status of the donors was unknown, age-related changes in expanded clonotypes may potentially have been confounded. Total diversity estimates from one million sequenced T cells were considered lower bounds and underestimates.

To prepare the library, 5' RACE was applied. Instrument on record: Illumina HiSeq 2500. A second PCR of about 6 to 11 cycles was performed with a sample-barcoded 5' primer and a J-beta primer mix. A unique molecular identifier was introduced onto each TCR beta cDNA molecule by a template-switch 5' adaptor carrying 12 random nucleotides. Each sample yielded at least 2.5 million CDR3-containing paired-end reads. First-strand cDNA synthesis was performed from all RNA using the Mint cDNA synthesis kit, with priming by a TRBC-specific oligonucleotide. Following uracil-DNA glycosylase treatment, a first 18-cycle PCR with universal primers M1SS and BC2_uni_R was performed on all cDNA. The authors' pipeline ran thus. Normalization of each sample was performed by random selection of 1 million high-quality reads, each carrying a distinct molecular identifier. Instead of being binned into consensus sequences, reads that shared molecular identifiers were thrown out. CDR3 identification, clonotype clustering and error correction used MiTCR with a Q25 quality threshold and the strictest error-elimination algorithm. A nonparametric unseen species model using Euler transformation provided a lower-bound estimate of total TCR beta diversity. The public sequencing data were trimmed at Q25 with fastp and processed into clonotypes with MiXCR by TCRdb, which kept only in-frame beta chains. Each CDR3 protein gets just one entry, which takes the most common genes and DNA from the rows behind it. These V and J calls are TCRdb output, not the study's own analysis. The sample data list around 800,000 distinct CDR3 sequences, and around 24% of these were observed just once. The ten biggest clones cover 3% of the sample.

On this clonotype itself: No antigen is known for it. No quality values exist for individual bases; no much larger clone is one base distant.

The donors were roughly 39 Caucasian individuals from Russia, aged about 6 to 95 years, who were systemically healthy. Each donor gave around 9.5 milliliters of peripheral blood, collected into EDTA-treated Vacutainer tubes. Ficoll-Paque density-gradient centrifugation was used to isolate PBMCs, with at least 7 million per sample. Total RNA, at least 6 micrograms per sample, was extracted from PBMCs with Trizol reagent. Naive CD45RAhigh/CD27high T cell percentages were measured by flow cytometry on a PBMC aliquot from every donor. These data are also associated with another study on T cells of mothers and their children. The second publication reports: The donors were nine systemically healthy Caucasian individuals, made up of three mothers and their six children. cDNA synthesis consumed the entire amount of extracted RNA, loaded at around 1.5 ug RNA in each 15 ul reaction. In the second PCR, the M1S primer added sample barcodes and 2-4 random nucleotides. Over 9 million TCR beta CDR3 reads were obtained for each mother, and some 3.1 million reads were obtained for each child. In both related and unrelated pairs, thymic selection shapes the output of TCR recombination in a similar way, with inherited differences having only a minor effect. Normalized repertoire overlap in related mother-child pairs was always slightly higher than in unrelated mother-child pairs, but the difference was never significant. Persistent microchimeric T cell clones were not detected, at a sensitivity of around 95 clones per million clonotypes. To look for features that set related mother-child pairs apart from unrelated individuals, the researchers ran deep NGS to compare the TCR beta repertoires of mothers and children. The mean age was about 37 +/- 4 years for the mothers and approximately 11 +/- 4 years for the children. After adapter ligation was performed with NEBNext reagents, the libraries were sequenced on an Illumina HiSeq 2000 with 100+100 nt paired-end reads. To prevent cross-contamination, the mother and child libraries were prepared one month apart and sequenced in separate runs. Each donor had between about 500,000 and 2,300,000 distinct TCR beta clonotypes identified. Naive TCR beta clonotypes were estimated from low-frequency clonotypes matched to each donor's FACS-determined naive share, without sorting.

The source is a boy between 10 and 17 years old in good health. The sample taken for sequencing was blood.

The CDR3 is CSAKGGGDRGIDYGYTF. The DNA reads TGCAGTGCCAAAGGCGGTGGGGACAGGGGGATTGATTATGGCTACACCTTC. The chain links TRBV20-1 with TRBJ1-2; the junction holds 11 bases that match TRBD1. Measured from the cysteine to the phenylalanine, the CDR3 is 17 residues long. Only the CDR3 part of the read is kept: 51 bases, read in frame from the first base. Trimming removed 6 bases from V and 5 bases from J; the gene matches leave 17 bases unexplained. CDR1 and CDR2 are read off the germline V gene (reference sequence) as DFQATT and SNEGSKA.